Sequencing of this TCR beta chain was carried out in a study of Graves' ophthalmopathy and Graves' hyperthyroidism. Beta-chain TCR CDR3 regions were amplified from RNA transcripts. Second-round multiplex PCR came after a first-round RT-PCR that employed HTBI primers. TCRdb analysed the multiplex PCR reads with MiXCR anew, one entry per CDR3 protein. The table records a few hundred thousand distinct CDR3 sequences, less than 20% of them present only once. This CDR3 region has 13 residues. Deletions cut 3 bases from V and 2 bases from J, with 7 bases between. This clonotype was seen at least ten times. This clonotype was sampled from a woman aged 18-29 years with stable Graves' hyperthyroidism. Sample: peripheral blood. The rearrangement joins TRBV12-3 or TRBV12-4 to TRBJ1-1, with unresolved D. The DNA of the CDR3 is TGTGCCAGCAGTTTTCGGAAAAACACTGAAGCTTTCTTT. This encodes CASSFRKNTEAFF.